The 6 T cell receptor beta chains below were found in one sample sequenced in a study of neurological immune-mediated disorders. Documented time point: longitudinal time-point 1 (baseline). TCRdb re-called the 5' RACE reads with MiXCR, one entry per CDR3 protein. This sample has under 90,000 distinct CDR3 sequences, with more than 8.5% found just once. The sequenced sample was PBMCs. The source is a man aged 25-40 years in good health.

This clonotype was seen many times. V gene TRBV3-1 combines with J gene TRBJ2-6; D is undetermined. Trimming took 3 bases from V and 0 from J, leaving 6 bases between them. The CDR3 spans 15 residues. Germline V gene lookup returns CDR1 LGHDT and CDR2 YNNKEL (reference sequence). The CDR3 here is CASSQRSSGANVLTF. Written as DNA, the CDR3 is TGTGCCAGCAGCCAGCGGAGCTCTGGGGCCAACGTCCTGACTTTC.

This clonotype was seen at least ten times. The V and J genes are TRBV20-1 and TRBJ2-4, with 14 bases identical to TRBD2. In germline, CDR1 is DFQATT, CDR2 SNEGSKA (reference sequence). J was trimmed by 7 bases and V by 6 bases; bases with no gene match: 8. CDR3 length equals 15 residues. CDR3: CSALGTSGSANIQYF. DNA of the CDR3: TGCAGTGCCCTCGGGACTAGCGGGAGTGCGAACATTCAGTACTTC.

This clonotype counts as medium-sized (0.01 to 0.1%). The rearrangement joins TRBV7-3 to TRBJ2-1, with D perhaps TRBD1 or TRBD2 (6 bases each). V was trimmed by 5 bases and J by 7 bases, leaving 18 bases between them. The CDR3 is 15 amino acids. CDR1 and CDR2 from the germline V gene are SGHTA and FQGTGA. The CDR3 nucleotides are TGTGCCAGCAGCCCGGGACCAGGGGAGGAGAATGAGCAGTTCTTC. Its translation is CASSPGPGEENEQFF.

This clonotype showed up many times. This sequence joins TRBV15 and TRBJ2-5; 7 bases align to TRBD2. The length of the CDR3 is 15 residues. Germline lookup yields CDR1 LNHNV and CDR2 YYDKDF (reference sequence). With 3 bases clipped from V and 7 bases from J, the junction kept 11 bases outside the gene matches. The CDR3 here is CATSSSMGGGGTQYF. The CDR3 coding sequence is TGTGCCACCAGCAGTTCTATGGGCGGCGGGGGGACCCAGTACTTC.

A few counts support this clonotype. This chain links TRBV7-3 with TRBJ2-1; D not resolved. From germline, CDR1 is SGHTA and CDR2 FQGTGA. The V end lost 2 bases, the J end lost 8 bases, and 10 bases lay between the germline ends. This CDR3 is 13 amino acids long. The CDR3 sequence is CASSLWHGDEQFF. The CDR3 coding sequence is TGTGCCAGCAGCTTATGGCATGGAGATGAGCAGTTCTTC.

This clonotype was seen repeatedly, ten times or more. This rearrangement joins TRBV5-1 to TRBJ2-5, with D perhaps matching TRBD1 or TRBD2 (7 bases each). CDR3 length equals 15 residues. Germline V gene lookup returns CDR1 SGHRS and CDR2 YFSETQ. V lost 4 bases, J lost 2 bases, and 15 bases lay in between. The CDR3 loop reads CASSPYQGGQETQYF. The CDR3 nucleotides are TGCGCCAGCAGCCCTTACCAGGGGGGGCAAGAGACCCAGTACTTC.